A single sample is the source of the 30 T cell receptor beta chains below, sequenced in a study of blood T cell repertoires in COVID-19. This table comes from immunoSEQ multiplex PCR, and its TCRdb copy is limited to in-frame clones, with some not included. The table shows about 39,000 clones, with approximately 91% occurring only once. Sequenced: peripheral blood. The receptors were sampled from a man in his fifties with active COVID-19.

The rearrangement joins TRBV9 to TRBJ1-2, with unresolved D. The CDR3 loop spans 14 amino acids. Germline-derived CDR1 and CDR2 are SGDLS and YYNGEE. Trimming shortened V by 5 bases and J by 0 bases, and 11 bases separated the two germline ends. The CDR3 region has the DNA TGTGCCAGCAGTCCCTCGACTTCTAACTATGGCTACACCTTC. Residues: CASSPSTSNYGYTF.

The CDR3 sequence is CASLLTDTQYF. The CDR3 DNA sequence: TGTGCCAGCCTCCTCACAGATACGCAGTATTTT. This chain uses TRBV2 with TRBJ2-3; unclear D gene. The length of the CDR3 is 11 residues. CDR1 is SNHLY, CDR2 FYNNEI, per germline. Deletions cut 8 bases from V and 2 bases from J, with 5 bases between.

The genes are TRBV29-1 and TRBJ2-7; D unresolved. This CDR3 contains 9 residues. The germline V gene encodes CDR1 SQVTM and CDR2 ANQGSEA. Trimming took 2 bases from V and 9 from J, leaving 5 bases between them. The CDR3 region has the DNA TGCAGCGTTGAACCGGGGCAGTACTTC. This sequence encodes CSVEPGQYF.

Comment on this clone: The sample has other DNA sequences that encode this CDR3 too. The chain uses TRBV7-3 and TRBJ1-2; the match to TRBD1 covers 8 bases. Looked up from germline, CDR1 is SGHTA and CDR2 is FQGTGA. Trimming at V came to 5 bases and at J to 8 bases, leaving 16 bases not matched to a gene. The CDR3 spans 16 residues. The DNA for the CDR3 is TGTGCCAGCAGCCCTGGGGGACCTACAGGGGGGCGGGGCTACACCTTC. Translated, it gives CASSPGGPTGGRGYTF.

This clone was seen only once. The J gene is TRBJ2-2, the V gene TRBV20-1; 7 nucleotides line up with TRBD2. Germline V CDR1 and CDR2: DFQATT, SNEGSKA (reference sequence). V was clipped by 3 bases and J by 8 bases; unmatched bases: 6. The CDR3 runs to 13 residues. DNA of the CDR3: TGCAGTGCTAGTACCGCGGGGGTGGGGGAGCTGTTTTTT. As protein: CSASTAGVGELFF.

This chain links TRBV5-1 with TRBJ1-1, with 7 bases matching TRBD1. Germline CDR1 SGHRS, CDR2 YFSETQ. J gave up 6 bases and V 4 bases, and 12 bases lay outside the gene matches. CDR3 length equals 15 residues. The CDR3 protein is CASSPVKTGMAEAFF. The DNA for the CDR3 is TGCGCCAGCAGCCCGGTTAAGACAGGGATGGCTGAAGCTTTCTTT.

This rearrangement joins TRBV6-4 to TRBJ2-7; 7 nucleotides line up with TRBD1. There are 12 residues in the CDR3. Germline assignment: CDR1 MRHNA and CDR2 SNTAGT. Trimming cost V 3 bases and J 6 bases; bases outside gene matches: 2. The chain's CDR3 is CASSENRGEQYF. The CDR3 coding sequence is TGTGCCAGCAGTGAAAACAGGGGCGAGCAGTACTTC.

The chain joins TRBV7-2 to TRBJ2-7; a possible D gene is TRBD2 (6 bases). Germline CDR1 reads SGHTA; CDR2 reads FQGNSA. Trimming shortened V by 2 bases and J by 1 base, and 9 bases separated the two germline ends. CDR3 length: 14 residues. CDR3 sequence: CASSLTSKSYEQYF. Here the CDR3 DNA reads TGTGCCAGCAGCTTAACTAGCAAGTCCTACGAGCAGTACTTC.

The rearrangement uses TRBV7-8 and TRBJ1-4, with 7 bases identical to TRBD1. The CDR3 runs to 16 residues. Germline V lookup: CDR1 SGHVS, CDR2 FQNEAQ. J was trimmed by 8 bases and V by 0 bases; bases with no gene match: 9. Here the CDR3 reads CASSLAVRGALEKLFF. CDR3 coding DNA: TGTGCCAGCAGCTTAGCGGTCAGGGGGGCGTTAGAAAAACTGTTTTTT.

This sequence joins TRBV7-3 and TRBJ1-6; 7 positions agree with TRBD1. The germline CDR1 and CDR2 sequences are SGHTA and FQGTGA. V lost 4 bases, J lost 7 bases, and 4 bases stayed unmatched. CDR3 length: 14 amino acids. CDR3 DNA sequence: TGTGCCAGCAGCTCGACAGGGAGAAATTCACCCCTCCACTTT. It specifies CASSSTGRNSPLHF.

V and J are TRBV19 and TRBJ1-2, with 8 bases lining up with TRBD1. Trimming removed 7 bases from V and 5 bases from J; junction bases left unmatched: 12. The CDR3 spans 15 residues. Germline CDR1 and CDR2: LNHDA and SQIVND (reference sequence). The CDR3 reads CASTTGDGGGYGYTF. DNA for the CDR3: TGTGCCAGTACGACAGGGGATGGCGGAGGGTATGGCTACACCTTC.

This chain connects TRBV9 to TRBJ2-2; 12 nucleotides match TRBD2. The length of the CDR3 is 17 residues. The V and J ends lost 4 bases and 3 bases, in that order; junction bases with no gene match: 7. CDR1 SGDLS and CDR2 YYNGEE come from the germline V gene. This chain's CDR3 is CASSSRLAGEYTGELFF. The DNA for the CDR3 is TGTGCCAGCAGCTCCCGACTAGCGGGGGAGTACACCGGGGAGCTGTTTTTT.

The CDR3 DNA is TGTGCCAGTAGTATAGGACCAGGCTACGAGCAGTACTTC. Protein: CASSIGPGYEQYF. The genes are TRBV19 and TRBJ2-7, with unresolved D. The CDR3 runs to 13 residues. Between the trimmed V and J ends, which lost 1 base and 3 bases, there was a span of 7 bases. The V gene's germline CDR1 is LNHDA and CDR2 SQIVND (reference sequence). The variable domain in full, with the rest retrieved from reference TRBV19 and TRBJ2-7, is DGGITQSPKYLFRKEGQNVTLSCEQNLNHDAMYWYRQDPGQGLRLIYYSQIVNDFQKGDIAEGYSVSREKKESFPLTVTSAQKNPTAFYLCASSIGPGYEQYFGPGTRLTVT.

The DNA for the CDR3 is TGTGCCATCCCCGTTGGACAGCCCCAAGGCGGGGAGCTGTTTTTT. This translates into CAIPVGQPQGGELFF. The chain is built from TRBV5-4 and TRBJ2-2, with a tentative D call TRBD1 (6 bases). The V and J ends lost 9 bases and 7 bases respectively, with 22 bases between them. The CDR3 sequence is 15 residues long. CDR1 SGHNT and CDR2 YYREEE come from the germline V gene (reference sequence).

The rearrangement joins TRBV9 to TRBJ2-3; 7 nucleotides match TRBD1. Germline values: CDR1 SGDLS, CDR2 YYNGEE. This CDR3 is built from 13 residues. The V and J ends lost 3 bases and 5 bases, in that order; junction bases with no gene match: 3. CDR3 DNA: TGTGCCAGCAGCGCGCACAGGGGAGATACGCAGTATTTT. Its translation: CASSAHRGDTQYF.

The sample holds a few counts of this clone. The chain couples TRBV7-9 to TRBJ1-6; D is unclear. Trimming took off 0 bases at V and 9 bases at J, with 3 bases between the two ends. Germline V gene sequence: CDR1 SEHNR, CDR2 FQNEAQ (reference sequence). CDR3 length: 12 amino acids. CDR3 residues: CASSLARSPLHF. CDR3 bases: TGTGCCAGCAGCTTAGCCCGTTCACCCCTCCACTTT. The full variable domain, in which reference TRBV7-9 and TRBJ1-6 provide the parts outside the CDR3, is DTGVSQNPRHKITKRGQNVTFRCDPISEHNRLYWYRQTLGQGPEFLTYFQNEAQLEKSRLLSDRFSAERPKGSFSTLEIQRTEQGDSAMYLCASSLARSPLHFGNGTRLTVT.

On this clone itself: A junction boundary mismatches the germline segment, possibly from a read error. The chain has TRBV7-7 and TRBJ2-3; D may be TRBD2 (5 bases). The CDR3 has 15 amino acids. The germline V gene encodes CDR1 SSHAT and CDR2 FNYEAQ (reference sequence). CDR3 coding DNA: TGTGCTAGCAGCTCGGGGTCGCTCCTCACAGATACGCAGTATTTT. This codes for CASSSGSLLTDTQYF. The whole variable domain, remainder taken from reference TRBV7-7 and TRBJ2-3, is GAGVSQSPRYKVTKRGQDVTLRCDPISSHATLYWYQQALGQGPEFLTYFNYEAQPDKSGLPSDRFSAERPEGSISTLTIQRTEQRDSAMYRCASSSGSLLTDTQYFGPGTRLTVL.

Notes on this clone: One junction end does not reproduce the germline sequence, and a read error may be involved. The chain recombines TRBV11-2 with TRBJ2-1, with TRBD2 identical over 13 bases. Germline V gives CDR1 SGHAT, CDR2 FQNNGV. The CDR3 sequence is 12 residues long. The CDR3 loop reads CASSLKGTSGVF. In DNA form, the CDR3 reads TGTGCCAGCAGCTTGAAAGGGACTAGCGGGGTCTTC.

The V gene is TRBV20-1, the J gene TRBJ2-5; D unresolved. Germline CDR1 and CDR2: DFQATT and SNEGSKA (reference sequence). Between the trimmed V and J ends, which lost 5 bases and 2 bases, there was a span of 6 bases. This CDR3 spans 11 amino acids. CDR3 sequence: CSAPNQETQYF. CDR3 coding DNA: TGCAGTGCTCCTAATCAAGAGACCCAGTACTTC.

The chain has TRBV27 and TRBJ2-1, with a tentative D call TRBD2 (5 bases). The germline gives CDR1 MNHEY, CDR2 SMNVEV (reference sequence). The CDR3 covers 13 residues. V lost 8 bases and J lost 3, with 11 bases in between. DNA of the CDR3: TGTGCCAGCGGTCCTCGGGACTACAATGAGCAGTTCTTC. Its protein product is CASGPRDYNEQFF.

This clone has only one observation. The chain combines TRBV9 with TRBJ2-1; 8 positions agree with TRBD2. The trim removed 2 bases at V and 8 bases at J, leaving 18 bases unmatched. The germline V gene encodes CDR1 SGDLS and CDR2 YYNGEE. The length of the CDR3 is 18 residues. For the CDR3, the DNA is TGTGCCAGCAGCGTTAGGAATTCGTTGGCGGGAGGTCCCCATGAGCAGTTCTTC. Translation gives CASSVRNSLAGGPHEQFF. Looking up the rest from reference TRBV9 and TRBJ2-1 gives the full variable domain: DSGVTQTPKHLITATGQRVTLRCSPRSGDLSVYWYQQSLDQGLQFLIQYYNGEERAKGNILERFSAQQFPDLHSELNLSSLELGDSALYFCASSVRNSLAGGPHEQFFGPGTRLTVL.

This clone has only one observation. The gene calls are TRBV10-3 and TRBJ2-2, with D perhaps matching TRBD1 (7 bases). Germline V gene lookup returns CDR1 ENHRY and CDR2 SYGVKD. V was trimmed by 6 bases and J by 1 base, leaving 12 bases between them. CDR3 length: 15 amino acids. CDR3 in amino acids: CAIREGARNTGELFF. CDR3 coding DNA: TGTGCCATCAGGGAGGGGGCGCGGAACACCGGGGAGCTGTTTTTT.

The chain joins TRBV11-2 to TRBJ2-7, with D perhaps TRBD2 (6 bases). Trimming left V 1 base short and J 1 base short, with 23 bases between. Germline V gene lookup returns CDR1 SGHAT and CDR2 FQNNGV. There are 19 residues in the CDR3. CDR3 residues: CASSLVAAGDGGASYEQYF. In DNA, the CDR3 is TGTGCCAGCAGCTTAGTAGCTGCTGGGGACGGAGGGGCTTCCTACGAGCAGTACTTC.

The V and J genes are TRBV19 and TRBJ1-1; possible D gene TRBD1, 5 bases. V was cut by 5 bases and J by 4 bases, with 14 bases left in between. The CDR3 loop spans 14 amino acids. Germline V gene lookup returns CDR1 LNHDA and CDR2 SQIVND (reference sequence). As DNA, the CDR3 is TGTGCCAGTAGTTTAAGGTCCAGGGTCACTGAAGCTTTCTTT. Residues: CASSLRSRVTEAFF.

The V gene is TRBV3-1 (or the pseudogene TRBV3-2), the J gene TRBJ1-6; D unclear. CDR3 length: 17 amino acids. Per germline, CDR1 LGHDT and CDR2 YNNKEL (reference sequence). The V and J ends lost 0 bases and 9 bases respectively, with 18 bases between them. Here the CDR3 reads CASSQDPLQAGGSPLHF. The CDR3 bases are TGTGCCAGCAGCCAAGATCCCTTGCAGGCGGGTGGTTCACCCCTCCACTTT.

This sequence joins TRBV9 and TRBJ1-6; 7 nucleotides agree with TRBD1. Germline V gene lookup returns CDR1 SGDLS and CDR2 YYNGEE. J gave up 7 bases and V 2 bases, and 6 bases lay outside the gene matches. This CDR3 comprises 15 residues. In DNA form, the CDR3 reads TGTGCCAGCAGCGTGCCGGGACAGCAAAATTCACCCCTCCACTTT. Translated: CASSVPGQQNSPLHF.

V is TRBV9 and J is TRBJ2-2, with a weak D call TRBD2 (6 bases). Between the trimmed V and J ends, which lost 2 bases and 6 bases, there was a span of 11 bases. Germline lookup yields CDR1 SGDLS and CDR2 YYNGEE. The CDR3 runs to 14 residues. The CDR3 DNA reads TGTGCCAGCAGCGTCCGGGAGCGGGCCGGGGAGCTGTTTTTT. The encoded protein is CASSVRERAGELFF.

The gene calls are TRBV5-5 and TRBJ2-5, with a weak D call TRBD2 (6 bases). CDR1 SGHKS and CDR2 YYEKEE come from the germline V gene (reference sequence). V was trimmed by 4 bases and J by 7 bases, leaving 17 bases between them. The length of the CDR3 is 14 residues. The CDR3 DNA reads as TGTGCCAGCAGCGCGGAGGGCTCGCTGGGGACCCAGTACTTC. The encoded protein is CASSAEGSLGTQYF.

V and J are TRBV7-2 and TRBJ2-2; D might be TRBD1 (5 bases). This CDR3 has 14 amino acids. V was cut by 0 bases and J by 7 bases, with 9 bases left in between. CDR1 is SGHTA, CDR2 FQGNSA, per germline. DNA of the CDR3: TGTGCCAGCAGCTTAGCCCCCAGGGTCGGGGAGCTGTTTTTT. Amino acid sequence: CASSLAPRVGELFF.

This chain connects TRBV6-5 to TRBJ2-3, with TRBD1 matching over 7 bases. Trimming cost V 6 bases and J 2 bases; bases outside gene matches: 5. Germline loops: CDR1 MNHEY, CDR2 SVGAGI. This CDR3 contains 14 residues. The chain's CDR3 is CASRKGQATDTQYF. The CDR3 nucleotides are TGTGCCAGCAGGAAAGGACAGGCCACAGATACGCAGTATTTT.